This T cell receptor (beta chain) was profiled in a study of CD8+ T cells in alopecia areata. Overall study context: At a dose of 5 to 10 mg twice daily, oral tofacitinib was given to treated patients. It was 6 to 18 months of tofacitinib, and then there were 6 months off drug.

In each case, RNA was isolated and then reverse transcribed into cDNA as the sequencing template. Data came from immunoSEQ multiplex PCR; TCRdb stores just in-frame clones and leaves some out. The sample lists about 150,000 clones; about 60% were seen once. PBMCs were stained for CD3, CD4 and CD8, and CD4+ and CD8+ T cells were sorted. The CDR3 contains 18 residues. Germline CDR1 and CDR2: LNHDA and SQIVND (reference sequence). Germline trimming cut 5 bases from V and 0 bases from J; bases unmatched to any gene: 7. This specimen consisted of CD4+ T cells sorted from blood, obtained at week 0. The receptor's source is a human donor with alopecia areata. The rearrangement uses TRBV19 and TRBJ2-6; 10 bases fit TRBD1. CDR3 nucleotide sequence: TGTGCCAGTAGTCCCCGGACAGGGGGATTCTCTGGGGCCAACGTCCTGACTTTC. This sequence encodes CASSPRTGGFSGANVLTF.